The clone carrying this T cell receptor beta chain appeared a few times. The target antigen is unknown. Via the markers CD45RO/CCR7/CD25/CD127/CD95/CD27, stem cell-like memory, regulatory, central memory and naive CD4+ cells were sorted. Trimming took 1 base from V and 2 from J; bases not matched to a gene: 3. Germline V gene data show CDR1 as SQVTM and CDR2 as ANQGSEA. This CDR3 is 15 amino acids long. The record originates from a study of beta chain features in type 1 diabetes. Study details: The number of sorted cells examined across all samples was approximately 110,000,000.

The study, taken as a whole, reports: In these data, an HLA type influence on TCRB rearrangement remained unresolved. Insertions at VDJ junctions were less frequent in type 1 diabetes patients. These patients also deleted more nucleotides at the same junctions. Moderate yet significant TCRB CDR3 shortening was seen in Type 1 diabetes patients in all four CD4+ subsets.

Of the isolated RNA, all was reverse transcribed, and so the sequenced material was expressed TCRB transcripts. Repertoires were generated with immunoSEQ multiplex PCR, while TCRdb's copy carries only in-frame clones and drops some. The data contain 250,000 to 300,000 clones, approximately 24% of them singletons. The chain couples TRBV29-1 to TRBJ2-5; 11 positions match TRBD2. The sample taken for sequencing was naive CD4+ T cells from blood. The receptor comes from a woman in her twenties or thirties with type 1 diabetes. CDR3 sequence: CSVEGTSGSQETQYF. The CDR3 nucleotides are TGCAGCGTTGAAGGGACTAGCGGGTCTCAAGAGACCCAGTACTTC.